A single T cell receptor (beta chain) is shown here with its context. Its antigen remains unidentified. V shed 2 bases and J shed 5 bases, with 11 bases lying between them. The CDR3 has 13 amino acids. Per germline, CDR1 SGHRS and CDR2 YFSETQ. Normal lung was taken at the farthest possible site, at least 3 cm from tumour. DNA was extracted from unsorted cell suspensions stored frozen. Here immunoSEQ multiplex PCR was the method, and the copy in TCRdb shows in-frame clones only, minus some. The table records 3,900 or so clones, more than 65% of them present only once. The data derive from a study of immune cell composition in non-small cell lung cancer. Regarding the study as a whole: No significant correlation existed between pack-years smoked and tumour clonality. Shared sequences between tumour-reactive and dominant in vivo clones were not proven. Overall clonality, unlike maximal tumour-associated clone frequency, did not predict TIL reactivity.

This chain links TRBV5-1 with TRBJ2-7, with D possibly matching TRBD1 (5 bases). The sample consisted of non-adjacent lung tissue. This receptor was taken from a human donor with non-small cell lung cancer. The CDR3 here is CASSFGQGDEQYF. DNA for the CDR3: TGCGCCAGCAGCTTTGGGCAGGGCGACGAGCAGTACTTC.